These 28 T cell receptor beta chains share one sample of origin, sequenced in a study of cytomegalovirus exposure and HLA in healthy donors. The PCR ran on 60 Vbeta and 13 Jbeta primers. Clones were sequenced by immunoSEQ multiplex PCR, and TCRdb holds only the in-frame ones, with some missing. The table lists approximately 190,000 clones, about 84% of them singletons, with about 14% in the top ten. The source material was PBMCs. All receptors come from a woman in her thirties in good health and CMV-seropositive.

This clone appeared once. The chain uses TRBV7-3 and TRBJ2-1; 10 bases fit TRBD2. The J segment lost 7 bases and the V segment lost 2 bases, leaving 2 bases of the junction unmatched. Germline lookup yields CDR1 SGHTA and CDR2 FQGTGA. CDR3 length equals 14 residues. This chain's CDR3 is CASSLELAGNEQFF. CDR3 sequence (DNA): TGTGCCAGCAGCTTAGAACTAGCGGGAAATGAGCAGTTCTTC.

This rearrangement joins TRBV6-4 to TRBJ2-3, with D tentatively TRBD2 (5 bases). The CDR3 runs to 15 residues. The ends were cut back, 6 bases at V and 2 bases at J, with 15 bases in the middle. Germline V CDR1 and CDR2: MRHNA, SNTAGT. CDR3 in amino acids: CASRPGRGDTDTQYF. CDR3 DNA sequence: TGTGCCAGCAGACCCGGACGGGGAGACACAGATACGCAGTATTTT.

The gene calls are TRBV7-9 and TRBJ1-4, with a possible D match to TRBD1 (6 bases). The germline CDR1 and CDR2 sequences are SEHNR and FQNEAQ (reference sequence). V was pared by 4 bases and J by 3 bases, with 15 bases between. The CDR3 is made up of 16 amino acids. The CDR3 nucleotides are TGTGCCAGCAGCTCGTTCCAGGGGCCCGCTAATGAAAAACTGTTTTTT. Translating it yields CASSSFQGPANEKLFF. The full variable domain, with the rest looked up from reference TRBV7-9 and TRBJ1-4, is DTGVSQNPRHKITKRGQNVTFRCDPISEHNRLYWYRQTLGQGPEFLTYFQNEAQLEKSRLLSDRFSAERPKGSFSTLEIQRTEQGDSAMYLCASSSFQGPANEKLFFGSGTQLSVL.

This chain joins TRBV7-2 and TRBJ2-2; 7 positions match TRBD1. CDR3 size: 16 residues. Trimming took 5 bases from V and 5 from J; bases not matched to a gene: 11. The V gene's germline CDR1 is SGHTA and CDR2 FQGNSA. CDR3 residues: CASSPSRGPGTGELFF. As DNA, the CDR3 is TGTGCCAGCAGCCCGTCGAGGGGGCCGGGAACCGGGGAGCTGTTTTTT.

This clone was detected only once. The chain employs TRBV11-3 and TRBJ2-1, with 8 positions matching TRBD2. The junction had 4 bases not matched to a gene; V was cut back by 5 bases and J by 1 base. The CDR3 spans 15 residues. From germline, CDR1 is SGHNT and CDR2 YENEEA. CDR3 amino acids: CASSASGSSYNEQFF. CDR3 DNA sequence: TGTGCCAGCAGCGCCAGCGGGAGTTCCTACAATGAGCAGTTCTTC.

V usage is TRBV6-5 and J usage is TRBJ1-2; TRBD1 agrees at 8 bases. Germline values: CDR1 MNHEY, CDR2 SVGAGI. This CDR3 has 15 residues. V dropped 0 bases and J dropped 5; count of bases not matched to a gene: 5. The DNA of the CDR3 is TGTGCCAGCAGTTACTCACGGCAGGGGGCGTATGGCTACACCTTC. Protein sequence: CASSYSRQGAYGYTF.

The V gene is TRBV4-3, the J gene TRBJ2-3; TRBD1 is a possible D gene (5 bases). The CDR3 is made up of 17 amino acids. Trimming shortened V by 3 bases and J by 1 base, and 17 bases separated the two germline ends. Germline CDR1 LGHNA, CDR2 YSLEER. For the CDR3, the DNA is TGCGCCAGCAGCCAGTTATACAGGAGCCTCGGCACAGATACGCAGTATTTT. This encodes CASSQLYRSLGTDTQYF.

The genes are TRBV6-1 and TRBJ1-1; a possible D gene is TRBD1 (6 bases). Trimming took 5 bases from V and 5 from J, leaving 18 bases between them. The CDR3 runs to 15 residues. CDR1 and CDR2 (germline): MNHNS, SASEGT. As DNA, the CDR3 is TGTGCCAGCAGTTTACCCCGGACAGTCGGTACTGAAGCTTTCTTT. It translates to CASSLPRTVGTEAFF.

In this sample, this clone turned up a few times. The chain carries TRBV5-1 and TRBJ2-1; tentative D call: TRBD2 (7 bases). Trimming took off 2 bases at V and 0 bases at J, with 12 bases between the two ends. Germline V gene data show CDR1 as SGHRS and CDR2 as YFSETQ. The CDR3 covers 16 residues. CDR3 nucleotides: TGCGCCAGCAGCTTTGGGGGCGGGAGCTCCTACAATGAGCAGTTCTTC. As protein: CASSFGGGSSYNEQFF.

The sample holds a few counts of this clone. CDR3 region: CASSSVGWGGNTEAFF. The CDR3 DNA reads as TGTGCCAGCAGCTCCGTAGGGTGGGGGGGAAACACTGAAGCTTTCTTT. V gene TRBV28 combines with J gene TRBJ1-1, with D perhaps matching TRBD1 (5 bases). This CDR3 is 16 amino acids long. The V gene's germline CDR1 is MDHEN and CDR2 SYDVKM. Trimming took off 6 bases at V and 2 bases at J, with 19 bases between the two ends.

The CDR3 sequence: CASSYYTGSTNEKLFF. Written as DNA, the CDR3 is TGTGCCAGCAGTTACTACACAGGGTCAACTAATGAAAAACTGTTTTTT. The chain has TRBV6-5 and TRBJ1-4; weak D call: TRBD1 (6 bases). CDR1 MNHEY and CDR2 SVGAGI come from the germline V gene. The V gene lost 1 base and the J gene lost 0 bases, with 9 bases spanning the gap. The CDR3 is 16 residues long.

The chain links TRBV4-2 to TRBJ2-1; TRBD2 matches at 12 bases. Germline values: CDR1 LGHNA, CDR2 YNFKEQ. This CDR3 is built from 16 residues. Trimming cost V 0 bases and J 4 bases; bases outside gene matches: 1. CDR3 in DNA: TGTGCCAGCAGCCAAGAGGGGACTAGCGGGTACAATGAGCAGTTCTTC. Translating gives CASSQEGTSGYNEQFF.

The V call is TRBV7-3, the J call TRBJ2-3, with a possible D match to TRBD2 (6 bases). This CDR3 has 12 residues. Trimming removed 8 bases at V and 7 bases at J, with 13 bases between. Germline assignment: CDR1 SGHTA and CDR2 FQGTGA. The CDR3 here is CASGDSVNTQYF. The CDR3 coding sequence is TGTGCCAGCGGGGACTCGGTGAATACGCAGTATTTT.

CDR3 sequence (DNA): TGCGCCAGCAGGCTAGTGCAAGATACGCAGTATTTT. Amino acids: CASRLVQDTQYF. The chain employs TRBV5-1 and TRBJ2-3; D not resolved. The CDR3 spans 12 residues. From germline, CDR1 is SGHRS and CDR2 YFSETQ. V lost 5 bases and J 5 bases, leaving 9 bases between the germline ends.

This clone was seen a few times. The chain employs TRBV29-1 and TRBJ2-5; TRBD1 might be the D (6 bases). CDR1 SQVTM and CDR2 ANQGSEA come from the germline V gene. Trimming took off 6 bases at V and 7 bases at J, with 15 bases between the two ends. The CDR3 sequence is 12 residues long. The CDR3 is CSVGEGEGTQYF. The CDR3 DNA reads TGCAGCGTCGGAGAGGGGGAAGGGACCCAGTACTTC.

The chain combines TRBV7-9 with TRBJ1-4, with D maybe TRBD1 (5 bases). This CDR3 is 14 amino acids long. Germline V gives CDR1 SEHNR, CDR2 FQNEAQ (reference sequence). The V gene lost 5 bases and the J gene lost 5 bases, with 12 bases spanning the gap. The CDR3 region has the DNA TGTGCCAGCAGCCCCCAGTCAGGGAATGAAAAACTGTTTTTT. It is translated as CASSPQSGNEKLFF.

This clone was counted a few times. This sample also contains other DNA sequences that code for the same CDR3. J is TRBJ2-1 and V is TRBV5-4; 10 nucleotides agree with TRBD2. The germline gives CDR1 SGHNT, CDR2 YYREEE (reference sequence). The CDR3 length is 15 residues. The ends lost 4 bases at V and 4 bases at J; junction bases unmatched: 5. CDR3 DNA: TGTGCCAGCAGCCGAAGCGGGGGGGCGTACAATGAGCAGTTCTTC. Its translation is CASSRSGGAYNEQFF.

CDR3 loop: CASSQDRSRGSLYGYTF. DNA of the CDR3: TGTGCCAGCAGCCAAGATAGGAGCAGGGGTTCACTCTATGGCTACACCTTC. V and J are TRBV4-2 and TRBJ1-2; D might be TRBD1 (6 bases). The CDR3 totals 17 residues. Germline V gives CDR1 LGHNA, CDR2 YNFKEQ. V was shortened by 0 bases and J by 4 bases, with 18 bases between the two germline ends.

The chain uses TRBV27 and TRBJ2-7, with 10 nucleotides matching TRBD2. In germline, CDR1 is MNHEY, CDR2 SMNVEV (reference sequence). The CDR3 has 15 amino acids. V lost 2 bases, J lost 2 bases, and 3 bases stayed unmatched. CDR3 region: CASSLSGGVTYEQYF. The CDR3 bases are TGTGCCAGCAGTTTAAGCGGGGGGGTAACCTACGAGCAGTACTTC.

Comment on this clone: The junction departs from the called germline gene at one end, perhaps through a read error. This chain links TRBV7-9 with TRBJ1-2, with D possibly TRBD1 on 6 matching bases. The germline gives CDR1 SEHNR, CDR2 FQNEAQ (reference sequence). CDR3 length: 14 residues. CDR3 sequence reads: CSSSFLREQGFDTF. Here the CDR3 DNA reads TGTTCCAGCAGCTTTCTTCGTGAACAGGGTTTCGACACCTTC.

J is TRBJ2-7 and V is TRBV7-8; tentative D call: TRBD2 (5 bases). Germline lookup yields CDR1 SGHVS and CDR2 FQNEAQ. V was shortened by 5 bases and J by 7 bases, with 18 bases between the two germline ends. The CDR3 runs to 14 residues. The CDR3 DNA follows: TGTGCCAGCAGCCAACTCGCGGGTATAGGTGAGCAGTACTTC. The encoded protein is CASSQLAGIGEQYF. Filled out from reference TRBV7-8 and TRBJ2-7, the complete variable domain reads GAGVSQSPRYKVAKRGQDVALRCDPISGHVSLFWYQQALGQGPEFLTYFQNEAQLDKSGLPSDRFFAERPEGSVSTLKIQRTQQEDSAVYLCASSQLAGIGEQYFGPGTRLTVT.

CDR3 in DNA: TGTGCCAGCAGTGGTACGAGGTCTGGAAACACCATATATTTT. Its protein is CASSGTRSGNTIYF. The gene calls are TRBV6-1 and TRBJ1-3; D remains ambiguous. The CDR3 is 14 amino acids. Germline V CDR1 and CDR2: MNHNS, SASEGT. Trimming stripped 4 bases from V and 1 base from J, with 8 bases between.

This clone was recorded a few times. The chain recombines TRBV7-2 with TRBJ2-5, with 9 bases identical to TRBD2. Losses at the gene ends were 3 bases for V and 5 bases for J; bases not matched to a gene: 7. Germline V gene sequence: CDR1 SGHTA, CDR2 FQGNSA. This CDR3 has 15 residues. CDR3 DNA: TGTGCCAGCAGCTTTTTAAGCGGGGGGTGGGAGACCCAGTACTTC. Translating gives CASSFLSGGWETQYF.

This sequence joins TRBV2 and TRBJ1-5; no clear D. In germline, CDR1 is SNHLY, CDR2 FYNNEI. V lost 3 bases, J lost 0 bases, and 6 bases lay in between. This CDR3 contains 14 residues. In nucleotides, the CDR3 is TGTGCCAGCAGTGACCTCTATAGCAATCAGCCCCAGCATTTT. Translating it yields CASSDLYSNQPQHF.

A few counts support this clone. The chain couples TRBV27 to TRBJ1-6; tentatively, D is TRBD1 (5 bases). Germline CDR1 reads MNHEY; CDR2 reads SMNVEV (reference sequence). Trimming shortened V by 3 bases and J by 10 bases, and 19 bases separated the two germline ends. The CDR3 consists of 16 residues. CDR3 sequence: CASSFAAGTAGSPLHF. The CDR3 bases are TGTGCCAGCAGTTTCGCCGCCGGGACGGCGGGGTCACCCCTCCACTTT.

The chain uses TRBV7-9 and TRBJ2-2; perhaps TRBD2 as D (6 bases). Germline loops: CDR1 SEHNR, CDR2 FQNEAQ (reference sequence). Deletions cut 4 bases from V and 0 bases from J, with 18 bases between. The CDR3 is made up of 18 amino acids. CDR3 coding DNA: TGTGCCAGCAGCTGGACGACTCTAGCGAGAACGAACACCGGGGAGCTGTTTTTT. It encodes CASSWTTLARTNTGELFF.

The genes are TRBV5-8 and TRBJ1-5; 7 bases align to TRBD1. The trim removed 4 bases at V and 2 bases at J, leaving 12 bases unmatched. The CDR3 consists of 17 residues. CDR1 is SGHTS, CDR2 YDEGEE, per germline. In nucleotides, the CDR3 is TGTGCCAGCAGCCCTGGTAGGCTCGGGACAGGCAATCAGCCCCAGCATTTT. Protein product: CASSPGRLGTGNQPQHF.

The genes are TRBV6-1 and TRBJ2-7; D gene uncertain. The CDR3 has 14 residues. Trimming stripped 1 base from V and 2 bases from J, with 9 bases between. Looked up from germline, CDR1 is MNHNS and CDR2 is SASEGT. Here the CDR3 DNA reads TGTGCCAGCAGTGAAGGTTTGGCCCCCTACGAGCAGTACTTC. Its translation is CASSEGLAPYEQYF.